This entry lists 30 T cell receptor beta chains sequenced from one sample in a study of control samples from healthy donors and cancer patients. Only in-frame clones appear in the TCRdb table, and some are missing; sequencing was by immunoSEQ multiplex PCR. The table includes about 80,000 clones, 85% to 90% detected once. Sequencing input: blood. These receptors all stem from a man aged 45-65 years in good health.

This clone was observed once. The CDR3 sequence: CASSLITAGNTEAFF. In DNA form, the CDR3 reads TGTGCCAGCAGCTTGATTACGGCGGGGAACACTGAAGCTTTCTTT. The chain carries TRBV6-5 and TRBJ1-1, with D hard to call. V gave up 6 bases and J gave up 1 base, with 15 bases separating them. This CDR3 region has 15 residues. In germline, CDR1 is MNHEY, CDR2 SVGAGI.

The count of this clone is one. At the DNA level, this CDR3 is encoded by other sequences in the same sample as well. This chain links TRBV7-9 with TRBJ2-3; no clear D. This CDR3 contains 13 residues. The ends were cut back, 1 base at V and 3 bases at J, with 5 bases in the middle. The germline V gene encodes CDR1 SEHNR and CDR2 FQNEAQ (reference sequence). CDR3 coding DNA: TGTGCCAGCAGCTTAGACGGAACAGATACGCAGTATTTT. It translates to CASSLDGTDTQYF.

In its sample, this clone was seen once. V usage is TRBV4-1 and J usage is TRBJ1-5, with D uncertain. Germline CDR1 and CDR2: MGHRA and YSYEKL. The CDR3 extends over 14 amino acids. The V gene lost 0 bases and the J gene lost 7 bases, with 10 bases spanning the gap. The CDR3 protein is CASSQDRYGQPQHF. The CDR3 DNA sequence: TGCGCCAGCAGCCAAGACAGGTACGGCCAGCCCCAGCATTTT.

CDR3 sequence (DNA): TGTGCCACCAGTGATCCGGGGACAGGATCCTACGAGCAGTACTTC. It translates to CATSDPGTGSYEQYF. V gene TRBV24-1 combines with J gene TRBJ2-7, with 8 nucleotides matching TRBD1. Germline V gene sequence: CDR1 KGHDR, CDR2 SFDVKD. The CDR3 runs to 15 residues. J lost 1 base, V lost 3 bases, and 4 bases had no gene match.

The V and J genes are TRBV27 and TRBJ1-6; D gene unclear. The CDR3 spans 14 residues. Per the germline V gene, CDR1 is MNHEY and CDR2 is SMNVEV (reference sequence). Trimming took off 0 bases at V and 9 bases at J, with 9 bases between the two ends. CDR3 DNA sequence: TGTGCCAGCAGTTTATCAGTCCCCTCTTCACCCCTCCACTTT. This sequence encodes CASSLSVPSSPLHF.

The V and J genes are TRBV11-3 and TRBJ1-6; no reliable D call. V shed 1 base and J shed 6 bases, with 7 bases lying between them. The CDR3 totals 14 residues. Germline CDR1 SGHNT, CDR2 YENEEA. CDR3: CASSLGRGNSPLHF. Written as DNA, the CDR3 is TGTGCCAGCAGCTTAGGACGGGGTAATTCACCCCTCCACTTT.

The J gene is TRBJ1-1, the V gene TRBV6-5; the D gene is possibly TRBD1 (5 bases). Germline CDR1 and CDR2: MNHEY and SVGAGI. V was trimmed by 2 bases and J by 6 bases, leaving 13 bases between them. The CDR3 length is 14 residues. The DNA of the CDR3 is TGTGCCAGCAGTTACGAAGTGGGGGGACCTGAAGCTTTCTTT. It specifies CASSYEVGGPEAFF.

This chain joins TRBV15 and TRBJ2-5; TRBD1 or TRBD2 may be the D gene (6 bases each). The germline V gene encodes CDR1 LNHNV and CDR2 YYDKDF (reference sequence). This CDR3 comprises 14 residues. V shed 1 base and J shed 5 bases, with 11 bases lying between them. The CDR3: CATSRGGAWETQYF. CDR3 bases: TGTGCCACCAGCAGAGGGGGGGCGTGGGAGACCCAGTACTTC. The whole variable domain, filled in from reference TRBV15 and TRBJ2-5, reads DAMVIQNPRYQVTQFGKPVTLSCSQTLNHNVMYWYQQKSSQAPKLLFHYYDKDFNNEADTPDNFQSRRPNTSFCFLDIRSPGLGDTAMYLCATSRGGAWETQYFGPGTRLLVL.

The chain couples TRBV30 to TRBJ1-1; D gene ambiguous. CDR1 GTSNPN and CDR2 SVGIG come from the germline V gene (reference sequence). The CDR3 loop spans 13 amino acids. Trimming cost V 4 bases and J 2 bases, with 11 bases left between them. The CDR3 sequence: CAWKKWENTEAFF. The CDR3 nucleotides are TGTGCCTGGAAAAAGTGGGAAAACACTGAAGCTTTCTTT. The variable domain in full, completed from reference TRBV30 and TRBJ1-1, reads SQTIHQWPATLVQPVGSPLSLECTVEGTSNPNLYWYRQAAGRGLQLLFYSVGIGQISSEVPQNLSASRPQDRQFILSSKKLLLSDSGFYLCAWKKWENTEAFFGQGTRLTVV.

This clone was seen once. The CDR3 sequence is CASRPGHLYEQYF. The CDR3, as DNA: TGTGCCAGCCGACCGGGACATCTATACGAGCAGTACTTC. This chain connects TRBV7-9 to TRBJ2-7, with D tentatively TRBD1 (6 bases). Germline CDR1 is SEHNR and CDR2 is FQNEAQ (reference sequence). V lost 8 bases, J lost 4 bases, and 15 bases lay in between. The CDR3 extends over 13 amino acids.

This sequence joins TRBV18 and TRBJ2-7, with D perhaps given as TRBD1 or TRBD2 (6 bases each). From germline, CDR1 is KGHSH and CDR2 LQKENI. Trimming shortened V by 6 bases and J by 0 bases, and 15 bases separated the two germline ends. This CDR3 spans 15 amino acids. The CDR3 spells CASSQLGGSSYEQYF. The CDR3 DNA sequence: TGTGCCAGCTCTCAGCTAGGGGGGAGCTCCTACGAGCAGTACTTC.

The V call is TRBV28, the J call TRBJ1-6; the match to TRBD1 covers 7 bases. The V gene's germline CDR1 is MDHEN and CDR2 SYDVKM. CDR3 size: 13 residues. V was clipped by 8 bases and J by 7 bases; unmatched bases: 5. CDR3 bases: TGTGCCAGCGGGGCAGGGGGGAATTCACCCCTCCACTTT. It codes for CASGAGGNSPLHF.

V is TRBV25-1 and J is TRBJ2-4; no clear D gene. This CDR3 comprises 16 residues. Between the trimmed V and J ends, which lost 5 bases and 6 bases, there was a span of 20 bases. The germline gives CDR1 MGHDK, CDR2 SYGVNS. The CDR3 nucleotides are TGTGCCAGCAGTCCCCAGAGTTGGGGAATGTCAAACATTCAGTACTTC. Amino acid sequence: CASSPQSWGMSNIQYF.

The V call is TRBV5-1, the J call TRBJ2-1; 8 bases line up with TRBD2. CDR3 size: 16 residues. V gave up 3 bases and J gave up 7 bases; unmatched junction bases: 12. The germline V gene has CDR1 SGHRS and CDR2 YFSETQ. The CDR3 coding sequence is TGCGCCAGCAGCTACTACCCCGGGACTAGTGGGAATGAGCAGTTCTTC. Its translation: CASSYYPGTSGNEQFF. The whole variable domain, remainder taken from reference TRBV5-1 and TRBJ2-1, is KAGVTQTPRYLIKTRGQQVTLSCSPISGHRSVSWYQQTPGQGLQFLFEYFSETQRNKGNFPGRFSGRQFSNSRSEMNVSTLELGDSALYLCASSYYPGTSGNEQFFGPGTRLTVL.

This clone was detected once. This rearrangement joins TRBV6-1 to TRBJ1-6; a possible D gene is TRBD1 (6 bases). The V gene lost 2 bases and the J gene lost 7 bases, with 15 bases spanning the gap. Germline V gene data show CDR1 as MNHNS and CDR2 as SASEGT. The CDR3 covers 16 residues. For the CDR3, the DNA is TGTGCCAGCAGTGAAAGGGGGTGGGGAGCGAATTCACCCCTCCACTTT. It specifies CASSERGWGANSPLHF.

This rearrangement joins TRBV6-6 to TRBJ1-1, with unresolved D. The ends were cut back, 7 bases at V and 11 bases at J, with 20 bases in the middle. This CDR3 has 13 residues. Germline CDR1 reads MNHNY; CDR2 reads SVGAGI (reference sequence). The CDR3 reads CASTPWPTAEAFF. CDR3 DNA: TGTGCCAGCACCCCTTGGCCTACGGCGGAGGCTTTCTTT.

The chain has TRBV3-1 (or the pseudogene TRBV3-2) and TRBJ2-7; D remains ambiguous. Trimming stripped 0 bases from V and 7 bases from J, with 13 bases between. Germline V gene data show CDR1 as LGHDT and CDR2 as YNNKEL (reference sequence). The CDR3 has 14 amino acids. CDR3 coding DNA: TGTGCCAGCAGCCAAGATCCACAATCGGAGGAGCAGTACTTC. It is translated as CASSQDPQSEEQYF.

V is TRBV2 and J is TRBJ2-3; 8 bases line up with TRBD1. V shed 2 bases, J shed 2 bases, and the junction held 6 bases outside the gene matches. CDR3 length: 16 residues. Germline values: CDR1 SNHLY, CDR2 FYNNEI. The CDR3 reads CASSEFDRGYTDTQYF. For the CDR3, the DNA is TGTGCCAGCAGTGAATTTGACAGGGGATACACAGATACGCAGTATTTT.

This rearrangement joins TRBV6-5 to TRBJ2-5; a weak D match, TRBD1 (6 bases). V lost 6 bases and J lost 3, with 17 bases in between. This CDR3 is 15 amino acids long. Germline CDR1 reads MNHEY; CDR2 reads SVGAGI. Written as DNA, the CDR3 is TGTGCCAGCAGGTACCGCCAAAGGACAGAAGAGACCCAGTACTTC. This codes for CASRYRQRTEETQYF.

The chain uses TRBV4-2 and TRBJ1-1; D remains ambiguous. The length of the CDR3 is 15 residues. Trimming took 1 base from V and 2 from J, leaving 11 bases between them. Germline V CDR1 and CDR2: LGHNA, YNFKEQ. CDR3 nucleotide sequence: TGTGCCAGCAGCCAAGGGACCTTTTTAAACACTGAAGCTTTCTTT. Amino acid sequence: CASSQGTFLNTEAFF.

V is TRBV6-6 and J is TRBJ2-1; 9 bases fit TRBD2. The germline V gene encodes CDR1 MNHNY and CDR2 SVGAGI (reference sequence). The junction had 1 base not matched to a gene; V was cut back by 0 bases and J by 4 bases. The CDR3 length is 15 residues. CDR3 region: CASSYSSGGYNEQFF. CDR3 sequence (DNA): TGTGCCAGCAGTTACTCGAGCGGGGGGTACAATGAGCAGTTCTTC.

The chain is built from TRBV12-3 or TRBV12-4 and TRBJ2-3; 8 nucleotides line up with TRBD2. There are 11 residues in the CDR3. V was pared by 7 bases and J by 6 bases, with 0 bases of the junction left unmatched. CDR3 sequence (DNA): TGTGCCAGCATAGCGGGGGATACGCAGTATTTT. Residues: CASIAGDTQYF.

The chain employs TRBV9 and TRBJ2-7, with 7 bases identical to TRBD1. CDR1 and CDR2 (germline): SGDLS, YYNGEE. V shed 0 bases, J shed 1 base, and the junction held 4 bases outside the gene matches. The CDR3 runs to 15 residues. The CDR3 bases are TGTGCCAGCAGCGTAGGGACAGGACATTCCTACGAGCAGTACTTC. As protein: CASSVGTGHSYEQYF.

This chain connects TRBV19 to TRBJ1-1; TRBD1 might be the D (5 bases). V lost 5 bases, J lost 0 bases, and 13 bases lay in between. The germline V gene encodes CDR1 LNHDA and CDR2 SQIVND (reference sequence). The CDR3 is made up of 15 amino acids. CDR3 residues: CASSGPTEVNTEAFF. CDR3 DNA: TGTGCCAGTAGTGGACCGACAGAGGTGAACACTGAAGCTTTCTTT.

V and J are TRBV19 and TRBJ1-3; possibly TRBD1 for D (5 bases). Between the trimmed V and J ends, which lost 1 base and 4 bases, there was a span of 11 bases. CDR1 is LNHDA and CDR2 is SQIVND in the germline V gene (reference sequence). This CDR3 has 15 residues. The CDR3 loop reads CASSIGGGGGNTIYF. CDR3 nucleotides: TGTGCCAGTAGTATAGGTGGGGGGGGAGGAAACACCATATATTTT.

The CDR3 region has the DNA TGTGCTAGTGGTACACCTCAGGGGGCCGGGTTCCCTGAAGCTTTCTTT. It is translated as CASGTPQGAGFPEAFF. V and J are TRBV12-5 and TRBJ1-1; 8 bases are a match to TRBD1. Per germline, CDR1 LGHNT and CDR2 FRNRAP. This CDR3 comprises 16 residues. V was pared by 5 bases and J by 6 bases, with 14 bases of the junction left unmatched.

This chain connects TRBV11-2 to TRBJ2-7, with 7 bases aligning to TRBD2. The J call is uncertain, as TRBJ2-1 better fits the DNA end. This CDR3 is 15 amino acids long. Germline V CDR1 and CDR2: SGHAT, FQNNGV. CDR3 amino acids: CASSLEASGYNEQFF. The CDR3, as DNA: TGTGCCAGCAGCTTAGAGGCTAGCGGCTACAATGAGCAGTTCTTC.

The chain combines TRBV14 with TRBJ1-5; no definite D call. Deletions cut 0 bases from V and 0 bases from J, with 15 bases between. The CDR3 runs to 18 residues. The germline CDR1 and CDR2 sequences are SGHDN and FVKESK. CDR3 sequence (DNA): TGTGCCAGCAGCCAAGATAGGAAAACCTGGTTTAGCAATCAGCCCCAGCATTTT. This codes for CASSQDRKTWFSNQPQHF.

The J gene is TRBJ1-6, the V gene TRBV5-6; a possible D gene is TRBD1 (5 bases). V dropped 2 bases and J dropped 9 bases, with 15 bases sitting between them. In germline, CDR1 is SGHDT, CDR2 YYEEEE. CDR3 length: 15 residues. CDR3 residues: CASSLRGQGSSPLHF. The CDR3 region has the DNA TGTGCCAGCAGCTTAAGAGGCCAGGGATCTTCACCCCTCCACTTT.

This chain uses TRBV19 with TRBJ2-4, with 13 bases matching TRBD2. Germline assignment: CDR1 LNHDA and CDR2 SQIVND (reference sequence). The V segment lost 5 bases and the J segment 8 bases; nucleotides outside the gene matches: 9. This CDR3 spans 16 amino acids. The CDR3 nucleotides read TGTGCCAGTAGTCCCCGGACTAGCGGGGGTATGGACATTCAGTACTTC. Encoded protein: CASSPRTSGGMDIQYF.